A selection of T cell receptor beta chains follows, all from one sample in a study of blood T cell repertoires in COVID-19. Profiling relied on immunoSEQ multiplex PCR, and the TCRdb table lists in-frame clones only, not all of them. The sample records 50,000 to 65,000 clones, more than 75% being singletons. Sequenced: peripheral blood. Source of these receptors: a man aged 50 to 59 with active COVID-19. Both conserved end residues are part of each CDR3. A D gene is named only where the DNA matches it firmly. Rows give clone size only sometimes, using once, few, many, or a class for an expanded clone.

j_call: TRBJ1-4; clone_size: .; v_call: TRBV4-1; d_call: TRBD1; cdr3_aa: CASSQERGLLRTNEKLFF; cdr3_nt: TGCGCCAGCAGCCAAGAGAGGGGGCTCCTCCGAACTAATGAAAAACTGTTTTTT
j_call: TRBJ2-7; clone_size: .; v_call: TRBV10-2; d_call: TRBD2; cdr3_aa: CASRRGGTYEQYF; cdr3_nt: TGCGCCAGCCGTCGGGGGGGCACCTACGAGCAGTACTTC
j_call: TRBJ1-1; clone_size: few; v_call: TRBV19; d_call: TRBD1; cdr3_aa: CASSGDRGAFF; cdr3_nt: TGTGCCAGTAGTGGGGACAGAGGAGCTTTCTTT
j_call: TRBJ2-7; clone_size: .; v_call: TRBV10-3; d_call: TRBD2; cdr3_aa: CAISDSGLADSYEQYF; cdr3_nt: TGTGCCATCAGTGACTCCGGACTAGCGGACTCCTACGAGCAGTACTTC
j_call: TRBJ1-4; clone_size: once; v_call: TRBV3-1/TRBV3-2; d_call: .; cdr3_aa: CASSQEGPEGEKLFF; cdr3_nt: TGTGCCAGCAGCCAAGAAGGGCCGGAGGGTGAAAAACTGTTTTTT
j_call: TRBJ2-3; clone_size: .; v_call: TRBV19; d_call: .; cdr3_aa: CASSIETVTDTQYF; cdr3_nt: TGTGCCAGTAGTATAGAAACGGTTACGGATACGCAGTATTTT
j_call: TRBJ2-5; clone_size: .; v_call: TRBV7-3; d_call: .; cdr3_aa: CASSFDTQETQYF; cdr3_nt: TGTGCCAGCAGCTTCGACACCCAAGAGACCCAGTACTTC
j_call: TRBJ2-7; clone_size: .; v_call: TRBV11-1; d_call: TRBD2; cdr3_aa: CASSFGAGIGYEQYF; cdr3_nt: TGTGCCAGCAGCTTTGGAGCGGGAATCGGGTACGAGCAGTACTTC
j_call: TRBJ1-5; clone_size: .; v_call: TRBV18; d_call: .; cdr3_aa: CASSPTPVNQPQHF; cdr3_nt: TGTGCCAGCTCACCAACCCCAGTCAATCAGCCCCAGCATTTT
j_call: TRBJ1-4; clone_size: .; v_call: TRBV3-1/TRBV3-2; d_call: .; cdr3_aa: CASSQERQAMGKLFF; cdr3_nt: TGTGCCAGCAGCCAAGAAAGGCAGGCAATGGGAAAACTGTTTTTT
j_call: TRBJ1-2; clone_size: .; v_call: TRBV7-9; d_call: TRBD1; cdr3_aa: CASSPHTRTGRKANYGYTF; cdr3_nt: TGTGCCAGCAGCCCACATACCCGGACAGGGCGAAAAGCTAACTATGGCTACACCTTC
j_call: TRBJ2-1; clone_size: .; v_call: TRBV9; d_call: .; cdr3_aa: CASSVGGYESNEQFF; cdr3_nt: TGTGCCAGCAGCGTAGGAGGTTACGAGTCCAATGAGCAGTTCTTC
j_call: TRBJ2-1; clone_size: .; v_call: TRBV5-1; d_call: TRBD2; cdr3_aa: CASSSRGLALNEQFF; cdr3_nt: TGCGCCAGCAGCTCTCGGGGACTAGCTCTCAATGAGCAGTTCTTC
j_call: TRBJ2-2; clone_size: .; v_call: TRBV6-5; d_call: TRBD1; cdr3_aa: CASRGDRAYAGELFF; cdr3_nt: TGTGCCAGCAGGGGGGACAGGGCGTACGCCGGGGAGCTGTTTTTT
j_call: TRBJ1-1; clone_size: .; v_call: TRBV4-2; d_call: TRBD1; cdr3_aa: CASSRPTGGLNTEAFF; cdr3_nt: TGTGCCAGCAGCCGACCGACAGGGGGCCTGAACACTGAAGCTTTCTTT
j_call: TRBJ2-1; clone_size: .; v_call: TRBV20-1; d_call: TRBD2; cdr3_aa: CSAAPAGRAIF; cdr3_nt: TGCAGTGCAGCCCCAGCGGGACGGGCGATCTTC
j_call: TRBJ1-1; clone_size: few; v_call: TRBV28; d_call: .; cdr3_aa: CASSLTDMNTEAFF; cdr3_nt: TGTGCCAGCAGTTTGACAGACATGAACACTGAAGCTTTCTTT